This is a list of T cell receptor beta chains from one sample in a study of blood T cell repertoires in COVID-19. Profiling relied on immunoSEQ multiplex PCR, and the TCRdb table lists in-frame clones only, not all of them. The table includes approximately 250,000 clones, more than 65% detected once. Sequenced: peripheral blood. The source is a woman in her thirties or forties who had recovered from COVID-19. CDR3s include the opening cysteine and the closing phenylalanine or tryptophan. The order of the fields is J gene, V gene, CDR3 protein.

>TRBJ2-5|TRBV6-5
CASRTGGERETQYF
>TRBJ2-5|TRBV7-9
CASSSRQTQETQYF
>TRBJ1-3|TRBV23-1
CASSQAGTEDPIGTIYF
>TRBJ2-7|TRBV11-3
CASSLRGASYEQYF
>TRBJ2-7|TRBV7-6
CASSLGGGGSYEQYF
>TRBJ2-7|TRBV6-2/TRBV6-3
CASSRTEGSSYEQYF
>TRBJ2-7|TRBV5-6
CASSWRGASEQYF
>TRBJ2-7|TRBV4-3
CASSLQDGGTGGHEQYF
>TRBJ1-5|TRBV7-2
CASSVQGDQPQHF
>TRBJ2-1|TRBV19
CASSIELAGGPGYNEQFF
>TRBJ1-1|TRBV7-9
CASSFPGTGDPMNTEAFF
>TRBJ2-5|TRBV5-6
CASSHRETQYF
>TRBJ2-7|TRBV7-9
CASSPTQGEQYF
>TRBJ1-2|TRBV19
CASNPRGQGALTNYGYTF
>TRBJ2-1|TRBV25-1
CASRGVHNEQFF
>TRBJ1-1|TRBV19
CATRNTNTEAFF
>TRBJ1-1|TRBV18
CASSLQTGSNTEAFF
>TRBJ2-7|TRBV6-5
CASRTTGTYEQYF
>TRBJ2-3|TRBV3-1/TRBV3-2
CASSLYTDWGSTDTQYF
>TRBJ1-4|TRBV6-5
CASSYSTGGGVEKLFF
>TRBJ2-5|TRBV6-5
CASSPDRGRETQYF
>TRBJ1-1|TRBV6-1
CASSEIRVGTEAFF
>TRBJ1-5|TRBV6-2/TRBV6-3
CASSYGGGNQPQHF
>TRBJ2-3|TRBV4-2
CASSQAGRDTQYF